The source of this T cell receptor beta chain is a study of T-cell reconstitution after alpha-beta-depleted transplantation in children. The authors prepared the TCRbeta library with unique molecular identifiers. TCRdb fed the PCR reads into MiXCR, producing one record per CDR3 protein. Among some 550,000 distinct CDR3 sequences listed, under 30% were seen once. This CDR3 is 13 amino acids long. From germline, CDR1 is DFQATT and CDR2 SNEGSKA (reference sequence). This clonotype originated in a boy in the first two years of life who had a stem cell transplant for acute myeloid leukemia, so the T cells may come from the graft donor. Sequencing used PBMCs, mostly from graft donor cells, obtained 360 days after TCRalphabeta/CD19-depleted stem cell transplant. The chain carries TRBV20-1 and TRBJ1-1; TRBD1 matches 9 bases. CDR3 residues: CRCRGQGFTEAFF. The CDR3 DNA sequence: TGCCGATGTAGGGGACAGGGTTTTACTGAAGCTTTCTTT.